The T cell receptor beta chain under discussion was sequenced for a study of T cells after yellow fever vaccination. Points from the study as a whole: Booster sampling recovered most clones from primary vaccination (96% CD4, 88% CD8). Across the CD4 and CD8 compartments, a small share of clonotypes was present in both. The bulk population could contribute abundant contaminating clonotypes to FACS-sorted repertoires.

The V end was cut by 0 bases, the J end by 8 bases, with 6 bases between. This CDR3 has 13 amino acids. Per germline, CDR1 SGHRS and CDR2 YFSETQ. The authors made TCR cDNA by 5'RACE template switching, adding a universal primer site and UMIs. MiXCR, applied by TCRdb to the 5' RACE reads, yields one record per CDR3 protein. The repertoire holds under 700,000 distinct CDR3 sequences, less than 20% seen once, with roughly 17% in the top ten. This clonotype was seen more than once but under ten times. Its target is unknown. The specimen was PBMCs, collected 5 days after the first yellow fever vaccination. The chain is built from TRBV5-1 and TRBJ1-6; no definite D call. This TCR came from a man aged 18 to 29 who received the YFV17D yellow fever vaccine. As DNA, the CDR3 is TGCGCCAGCAGCTTGGCCTCCGATTCACCCCTCCACTTT. This encodes CASSLASDSPLHF. The complete variable domain, with remaining parts taken from reference TRBV5-1 and TRBJ1-6, reads KAGVTQTPRYLIKTRGQQVTLSCSPISGHRSVSWYQQTPGQGLQFLFEYFSETQRNKGNFPGRFSGRQFSNSRSEMNVSTLELGDSALYLCASSLASDSPLHFGNGTRLTVT.